This is a list of T cell receptor beta chains from one sample in a study of blood T cell repertoires in COVID-19. The assay was immunoSEQ multiplex PCR, and TCRdb's table has in-frame clones only and misses some. The sample has over 200,000 clones, about 88% seen once. Specimen: peripheral blood. The receptors derive from a man aged 35-49 years with active or convalescent COVID-19. The CDR3 runs from the conserved cysteine through the conserved F or W. Fields, in order: J gene, D gene, clone size, V gene, CDR3 DNA, CDR3 protein. D genes are given only for firm matches. Rows give clone size only sometimes, using once, few, many, or a class for an expanded clone.

>TRBJ1-2|TRBD1|few|TRBV19
TGTGCCAGTAGTAGCTGGGACAGGGCTAACTATGGCTACACCTTC
CASSSWDRANYGYTF
>TRBJ1-1|.|.|TRBV19
TGTGCCAGTAGTTGGGCGGGGAACACTGAAGCTTTCTTT
CASSWAGNTEAFF
>TRBJ1-1|.|.|TRBV27
TGTGCCAGCAGTTTAGTTCCGTACACTGAAGCTTTCTTT
CASSLVPYTEAFF
>TRBJ2-7|TRBD1|.|TRBV29-1
TGCAGCGTTGAACAGGGGGCCAGCTCCTACGAGCAGTACTTC
CSVEQGASSYEQYF
>TRBJ2-5|.|once|TRBV7-9
TGTGCCAGCAGCTTAGTGGCCGGGGAAGAGACCCAGTACTTC
CASSLVAGEETQYF
>TRBJ2-4|TRBD1|.|TRBV9
TGTGCCAGCAGCCGTTCCGGGACAGGCCGACTCAAATACATTCAGTACTTC
CASSRSGTGRLKYIQYF
>TRBJ2-7|.|.|TRBV27
TGTGCCAGCAGTCACTACCACGAGCAGTACTTC
CASSHYHEQYF
>TRBJ2-7|.|once|TRBV28
TGTGCCAGCAGTTTAACAGCCTACGAGCAGTACTTC
CASSLTAYEQYF
>TRBJ2-1|TRBD2|.|TRBV9
TGTGCCAGCAGCGAGCCGGGACTAGCTGTTTACAATGAGCAGTTCTTC
CASSEPGLAVYNEQFF
>TRBJ1-2|.|.|TRBV5-1
TGCGCCAGCCGTATAGGGGTCGGGTTGGACTATGGCTACACCTTC
CASRIGVGLDYGYTF
>TRBJ2-3|.|.|TRBV2
TGTGCCAGCAGTGAAAGGGGAAGAGATACGCAGTATTTT
CASSERGRDTQYF
>TRBJ1-5|.|.|TRBV10-3
TGTGCCATCAGGGGCGGACTCAATCAGCCCCAGCATTTT
CAIRGGLNQPQHF
>TRBJ2-5|TRBD1|.|TRBV19
TGTGCCAGTAGTAGCCGGACAGGGGATGTAAGGGAGACCCAGTACTTC
CASSSRTGDVRETQYF
>TRBJ1-5|.|.|TRBV9
TGTGCCAGCAGCGTAGGGGCGGGACGGCCCAATCAGCCCCAGCATTTT
CASSVGAGRPNQPQHF
>TRBJ2-3|TRBD1|once|TRBV5-6
TGTGCCAGCAGCTTGACAGGGGGTTCGAGCACAGATACGCAGTATTTT
CASSLTGGSSTDTQYF
>TRBJ2-7|.|.|TRBV27
TGTGCCAGCAGTTTGGAGGGGAGCTCCTACGAGCAGTACTTC
CASSLEGSSYEQYF
>TRBJ1-2|TRBD1|.|TRBV5-1
TGCGCCAGCAGCCTAGGGACAGGGGGCGGCGGCTACACCTTC
CASSLGTGGGGYTF
>TRBJ2-2|.|.|TRBV6-4
TGTGCCAGCAGTGACAGGACTCCCTTTGGGGCCGGGGAGCTGTTTTTT
CASSDRTPFGAGELFF
>TRBJ1-1|.|few|TRBV5-1
TGCGCCAGCAGCCAAGACACCATGAACACTGAAGCTTTCTTT
CASSQDTMNTEAFF
>TRBJ1-2|TRBD1|.|TRBV6-4
TGTGCCAGCAGAGCTGGGACAGGGGCTATCTATGGCTACACCTTC
CASRAGTGAIYGYTF
>TRBJ2-4|TRBD1|once|TRBV19
TGTGCCAGTAGTATACAGGGGGCTCGGGACATTCAGTACTTC
CASSIQGARDIQYF
>TRBJ1-6|.|.|TRBV18
TGTGCCAGCTCACCACAGTCGAGCTCCTATAATTCACCCCTCCACTTT
CASSPQSSSYNSPLHF
>TRBJ2-7|.|.|TRBV10-3
TGTGCCATCGCTTCAAGGGGGTCCTACGAGCAGTACTTC
CAIASRGSYEQYF
>TRBJ1-1|.|.|TRBV30
TGTGCCTGGAGTCGGAAGGCCCTTGCGGGCACTGAAGCTTTCTTT
CAWSRKALAGTEAFF
>TRBJ1-1|.|few|TRBV25-1
TGTGCCAGCAGGGACTATAGGAACACTGAAGCTTTCTTT
CASRDYRNTEAFF
>TRBJ1-3|TRBD1|.|TRBV5-4
TGTGCCAGCAGCTTTGCAGGGGGCTTTTCGGGAAACACCATATATTTT
CASSFAGGFSGNTIYF
>TRBJ2-3|TRBD2|.|TRBV2
TGTGCCAGCTGGACTAGCGGGGCAACAGATACGCAGTATTTT
CASWTSGATDTQYF
>TRBJ2-1|TRBD2|.|TRBV4-2
TGTGCCAGCAGCCAAGATTGGCGGGGGAGGAACAATGAGCAGTTCTTC
CASSQDWRGRNNEQFF
>TRBJ2-7|TRBD1|.|TRBV6-5
TGTGCCAGCAGTTACTCGTCAGGGGGCTCCTACGAGCAGTACTTC
CASSYSSGGSYEQYF
>TRBJ2-6|.|.|TRBV27
TGTGCCAGCAGTCCCATAATGCCGGCTGGGGCCAACGTCCTGACTTTC
CASSPIMPAGANVLTF
>TRBJ2-5|.|.|TRBV6-5
TGTGCCAGCGGAAGACAGCCGGAGAGGGAGACCCAGTACTTC
CASGRQPERETQYF
>TRBJ1-3|.|.|TRBV7-9
TGTGCCAGCAGCCCCTCGGGGAAAGTACACACCATATATTTT
CASSPSGKVHTIYF
>TRBJ2-7|.|.|TRBV14
TGTGCCAGCAGCCAAGAGCTAGGGGCCCCCTACGAGCAGTACTTC
CASSQELGAPYEQYF
>TRBJ2-5|TRBD1|.|TRBV5-1
TGCGCCAGGTCTGGGGCAGGGGGCTGGGGAGAGACCCAGTACTTC
CARSGAGGWGETQYF
>TRBJ2-7|.|.|TRBV9
TGTGCCAGCAGCGTCGGAGGTTCCACTTACGAGCAGTACTTC
CASSVGGSTYEQYF